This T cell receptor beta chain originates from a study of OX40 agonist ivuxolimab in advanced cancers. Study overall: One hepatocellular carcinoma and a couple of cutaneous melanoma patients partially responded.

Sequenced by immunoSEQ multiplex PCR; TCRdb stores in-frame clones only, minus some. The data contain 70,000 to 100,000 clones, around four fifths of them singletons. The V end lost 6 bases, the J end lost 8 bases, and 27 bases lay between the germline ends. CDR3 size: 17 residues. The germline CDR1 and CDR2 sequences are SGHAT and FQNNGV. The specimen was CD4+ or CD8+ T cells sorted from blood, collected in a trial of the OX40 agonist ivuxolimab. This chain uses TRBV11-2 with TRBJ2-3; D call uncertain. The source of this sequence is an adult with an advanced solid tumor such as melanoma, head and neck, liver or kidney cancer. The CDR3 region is CASSSPRAIDLKATQYF. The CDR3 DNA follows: TGTGCCAGCAGTTCTCCCCGGGCCATCGACTTGAAAGCTACGCAGTATTTT. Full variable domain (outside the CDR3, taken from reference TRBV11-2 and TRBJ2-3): EAGVAQSPRYKIIEKRQSVAFWCNPISGHATLYWYQQILGQGPKLLIQFQNNGVVDDSQLPKDRFSAERLKGVDSTLKIQPAKLEDSAVYLCASSSPRAIDLKATQYFGPGTRLTVL.